This T cell receptor (beta chain) derives from a study of graft-versus-host responses after intestinal transplantation. Overall study context: Transplantation in recipients was multivisceral, liver-intestinal, or isolated intestinal. Tacrolimus and steroids were given for 2 to 4 years to all recipients after anti-thymocyte globulin induction. The study, taken as a whole, reports: Recipient marrow held GvH clones, some first seen in ileum or blood.

The germline V gene has CDR1 SEHNR and CDR2 FQNEAQ (reference sequence). The V segment lost 2 bases and the J segment 3 bases; nucleotides outside the gene matches: 1. There are 16 residues in the CDR3. Produced via immunoSEQ multiplex PCR; TCRdb's table is partial and in-frame only. Here the sample spans 93,000 or so clones, 80% to 95% being singletons. In regard to this clone: The antigen remains undetermined.

The clonotype was recovered from a human donor who received an intestinal transplant. The chain uses TRBV7-9 and TRBJ2-3; 14 nucleotides line up with TRBD2. Sequences were derived from unstimulated CD8+ T cells sorted from spleen or lymph node cells, sampled before intestinal transplant. CDR3 DNA sequence: TGTGCCAGCAGCTTATGGACTAGCGGGGGGACAGATACGCAGTATTTT. Its protein is CASSLWTSGGTDTQYF.